Each of the 8 T cell receptor beta chains below was sequenced from the same sample in a study of blood T cell repertoires in COVID-19. Clones were sequenced by immunoSEQ multiplex PCR, and TCRdb holds only the in-frame ones, with some missing. The data contain about 310,000 clones, roughly 87% of them singletons. Sequencing was performed on peripheral blood. Receptor source: a man between 50 and 59 years old with active or convalescent COVID-19.

The table lists this clone with a count of one. V gene TRBV24-1 combines with J gene TRBJ2-2; TRBD1 agrees at 8 bases. Per the germline V gene, CDR1 is KGHDR and CDR2 is SFDVKD. With V trimmed by 0 bases and J by 3 bases, 2 bases remained unmatched. The CDR3 is 16 amino acids. CDR3 protein: CATSDLRTGYTGELFF. DNA for the CDR3: TGTGCCACCAGTGATTTGAGGACAGGGTACACCGGGGAGCTGTTTTTT.

The CDR3 loop reads CASSPRGTETYGYTF. The CDR3 nucleotides are TGTGCCAGCAGCCCCCGAGGGACAGAGACCTATGGCTACACCTTC. J is TRBJ1-2 and V is TRBV7-2; 7 bases are a match to TRBD1. V dropped 5 bases and J dropped 4; count of bases not matched to a gene: 10. The germline V gene has CDR1 SGHTA and CDR2 FQGNSA. CDR3 length equals 15 residues.

This chain joins TRBV28 and TRBJ1-4, with 11 bases aligning to TRBD1. V was pared by 2 bases and J by 8 bases, with 10 bases of the junction left unmatched. Germline assignment: CDR1 MDHEN and CDR2 SYDVKM. The CDR3 spans 17 residues. This CDR3 reads CASSLHGQGALREKLFF. CDR3 nucleotide sequence: TGTGCCAGCAGTTTACATGGACAGGGGGCTCTTCGGGAAAAACTGTTTTTT.

V and J are TRBV5-8 and TRBJ1-1; TRBD1 matches at 9 bases. CDR1 and CDR2 (germline): SGHTS, YDEGEE. With 4 bases clipped from V and 1 base from J, the junction kept 2 bases outside the gene matches. The CDR3 spans 14 residues. Here the CDR3 DNA reads TGTGCCAGCAGCCTGGACAGGGGGAACACTGAAGCTTTCTTT. Translating it yields CASSLDRGNTEAFF.

As concerns this clone: Other DNA sequences of this sample code for an identical CDR3. The rearrangement links TRBV6-5 to TRBJ2-7, with 9 bases lining up with TRBD1. Trimming removed 2 bases from V and 2 bases from J; junction bases left unmatched: 1. Germline V gene data show CDR1 as MNHEY and CDR2 as SVGAGI. The CDR3 extends over 14 amino acids. CDR3 protein: CASSYGQGTYEQYF. CDR3 in DNA: TGTGCCAGCAGTTACGGACAGGGGACCTACGAGCAGTACTTC.

The rearrangement uses TRBV5-5 and TRBJ2-3, with D maybe TRBD1 (5 bases). This CDR3 has 16 amino acids. V lost 0 bases, J lost 2 bases, and 13 bases lay in between. Germline CDR1 is SGHKS and CDR2 is YYEKEE (reference sequence). The CDR3 sequence is CASSLVVQENTDTQYF. The CDR3 bases are TGTGCCAGCAGCTTGGTGGTACAGGAGAACACAGATACGCAGTATTTT.

The genes are TRBV7-2 and TRBJ2-2; 7 bases map to TRBD2. The CDR3 spans 17 residues. Trimming at V came to 0 bases and at J to 6 bases, leaving 10 bases not matched to a gene. Germline loops: CDR1 SGHTA, CDR2 FQGNSA. The CDR3 reads CASSLAPRTSHPGELFF. The CDR3 nucleotides are TGTGCCAGCAGCTTAGCCCCCCGGACTAGTCATCCCGGGGAGCTGTTTTTT. Variable domain in full (rest from reference TRBV7-2 and TRBJ2-2): GAGVSQSPSNKVTEKGKDVELRCDPISGHTALYWYRQSLGQGLEFLIYFQGNSAPDKSGLPSDRFSAERTGGSVSTLTIQRTQQEDSAVYLCASSLAPRTSHPGELFFGEGSRLTVL.

The gene calls are TRBV2 and TRBJ1-1, with TRBD1 matching over 8 bases. The V segment lost 6 bases and the J segment 10 bases; nucleotides outside the gene matches: 16. CDR3 length: 15 residues. Germline V gives CDR1 SNHLY, CDR2 FYNNEI. CDR3 nucleotides: TGTGCCAGCAGCCCAGAGACAGGGGCCCCCGGAAGAGCTTTCTTT. Protein: CASSPETGAPGRAFF.